This TCR beta chain was observed in a study of cytomegalovirus exposure and HLA in healthy donors. Study context: About 84% of roughly 400 genotyped donors fell in the Caucasian-associated ancestry cluster.

As for this clone: Its cognate antigen is unknown.

PCR amplification relied on 60 Vbeta primers (plus 13 Jbeta primers). Profiled with immunoSEQ multiplex PCR; TCRdb holds only in-frame clones, not every one. The sample holds approximately 150,000 clones, roughly 81% seen once. The CDR3 length is 13 residues. Trimming stripped 6 bases from V and 3 bases from J, with 11 bases between. Germline CDR1 MNHEY, CDR2 SVGAGI. Findings and limits, study-wide: It has been reported that TCR beta sequences accurately predicted the HLA-A and HLA-B alleles of most subjects. Published work reported that the classifier diagnosed cytomegalovirus status with high specificity and sensitivity. Presence/absence analysis assumed near-uniform sequencing depth across donors.

The chain has TRBV6-5 and TRBJ2-5; tentative D call: TRBD2 (6 bases). The source is a woman in her forties or fifties in good health and CMV-seronegative. The source material was PBMCs. CDR3 bases: TGTGCCAGCAGGGAAGGAGGGAAAGAGACCCAGTACTTC. As protein: CASREGGKETQYF.